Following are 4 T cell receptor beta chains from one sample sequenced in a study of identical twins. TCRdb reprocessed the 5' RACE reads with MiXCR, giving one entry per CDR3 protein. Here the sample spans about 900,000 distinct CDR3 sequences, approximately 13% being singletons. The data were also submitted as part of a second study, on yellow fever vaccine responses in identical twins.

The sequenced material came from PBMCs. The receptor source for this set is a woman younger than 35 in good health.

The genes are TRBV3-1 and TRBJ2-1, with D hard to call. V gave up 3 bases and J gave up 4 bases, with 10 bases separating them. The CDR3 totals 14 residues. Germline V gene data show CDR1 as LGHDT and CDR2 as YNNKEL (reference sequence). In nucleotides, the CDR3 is TGTGCCAGCAGCCAGCAGTTTGGTTACAATGAGCAGTTCTTC. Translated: CASSQQFGYNEQFF.

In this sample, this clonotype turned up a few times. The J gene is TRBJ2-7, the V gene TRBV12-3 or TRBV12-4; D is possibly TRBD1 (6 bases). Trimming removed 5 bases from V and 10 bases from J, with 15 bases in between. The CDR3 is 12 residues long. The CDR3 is CASSANPGTQYV. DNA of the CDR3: TGTGCCAGCAGTGCGAACCCAGGGACACAGTACGTC.

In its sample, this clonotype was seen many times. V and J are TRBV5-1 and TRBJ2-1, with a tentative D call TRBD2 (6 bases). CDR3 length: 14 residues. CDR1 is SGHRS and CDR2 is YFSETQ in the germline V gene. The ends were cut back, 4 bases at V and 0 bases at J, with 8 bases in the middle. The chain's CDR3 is CASSRTNSYNEQFF. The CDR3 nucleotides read TGCGCCAGCAGCCGGACTAACTCCTACAATGAGCAGTTCTTC.

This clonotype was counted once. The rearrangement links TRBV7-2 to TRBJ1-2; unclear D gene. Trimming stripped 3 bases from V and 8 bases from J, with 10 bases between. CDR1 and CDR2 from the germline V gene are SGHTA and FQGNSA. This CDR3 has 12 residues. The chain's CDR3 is CASSFIEWGYTF. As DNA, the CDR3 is TGTGCCAGCAGCTTCATTGAGTGGGGCTACACCTTC.